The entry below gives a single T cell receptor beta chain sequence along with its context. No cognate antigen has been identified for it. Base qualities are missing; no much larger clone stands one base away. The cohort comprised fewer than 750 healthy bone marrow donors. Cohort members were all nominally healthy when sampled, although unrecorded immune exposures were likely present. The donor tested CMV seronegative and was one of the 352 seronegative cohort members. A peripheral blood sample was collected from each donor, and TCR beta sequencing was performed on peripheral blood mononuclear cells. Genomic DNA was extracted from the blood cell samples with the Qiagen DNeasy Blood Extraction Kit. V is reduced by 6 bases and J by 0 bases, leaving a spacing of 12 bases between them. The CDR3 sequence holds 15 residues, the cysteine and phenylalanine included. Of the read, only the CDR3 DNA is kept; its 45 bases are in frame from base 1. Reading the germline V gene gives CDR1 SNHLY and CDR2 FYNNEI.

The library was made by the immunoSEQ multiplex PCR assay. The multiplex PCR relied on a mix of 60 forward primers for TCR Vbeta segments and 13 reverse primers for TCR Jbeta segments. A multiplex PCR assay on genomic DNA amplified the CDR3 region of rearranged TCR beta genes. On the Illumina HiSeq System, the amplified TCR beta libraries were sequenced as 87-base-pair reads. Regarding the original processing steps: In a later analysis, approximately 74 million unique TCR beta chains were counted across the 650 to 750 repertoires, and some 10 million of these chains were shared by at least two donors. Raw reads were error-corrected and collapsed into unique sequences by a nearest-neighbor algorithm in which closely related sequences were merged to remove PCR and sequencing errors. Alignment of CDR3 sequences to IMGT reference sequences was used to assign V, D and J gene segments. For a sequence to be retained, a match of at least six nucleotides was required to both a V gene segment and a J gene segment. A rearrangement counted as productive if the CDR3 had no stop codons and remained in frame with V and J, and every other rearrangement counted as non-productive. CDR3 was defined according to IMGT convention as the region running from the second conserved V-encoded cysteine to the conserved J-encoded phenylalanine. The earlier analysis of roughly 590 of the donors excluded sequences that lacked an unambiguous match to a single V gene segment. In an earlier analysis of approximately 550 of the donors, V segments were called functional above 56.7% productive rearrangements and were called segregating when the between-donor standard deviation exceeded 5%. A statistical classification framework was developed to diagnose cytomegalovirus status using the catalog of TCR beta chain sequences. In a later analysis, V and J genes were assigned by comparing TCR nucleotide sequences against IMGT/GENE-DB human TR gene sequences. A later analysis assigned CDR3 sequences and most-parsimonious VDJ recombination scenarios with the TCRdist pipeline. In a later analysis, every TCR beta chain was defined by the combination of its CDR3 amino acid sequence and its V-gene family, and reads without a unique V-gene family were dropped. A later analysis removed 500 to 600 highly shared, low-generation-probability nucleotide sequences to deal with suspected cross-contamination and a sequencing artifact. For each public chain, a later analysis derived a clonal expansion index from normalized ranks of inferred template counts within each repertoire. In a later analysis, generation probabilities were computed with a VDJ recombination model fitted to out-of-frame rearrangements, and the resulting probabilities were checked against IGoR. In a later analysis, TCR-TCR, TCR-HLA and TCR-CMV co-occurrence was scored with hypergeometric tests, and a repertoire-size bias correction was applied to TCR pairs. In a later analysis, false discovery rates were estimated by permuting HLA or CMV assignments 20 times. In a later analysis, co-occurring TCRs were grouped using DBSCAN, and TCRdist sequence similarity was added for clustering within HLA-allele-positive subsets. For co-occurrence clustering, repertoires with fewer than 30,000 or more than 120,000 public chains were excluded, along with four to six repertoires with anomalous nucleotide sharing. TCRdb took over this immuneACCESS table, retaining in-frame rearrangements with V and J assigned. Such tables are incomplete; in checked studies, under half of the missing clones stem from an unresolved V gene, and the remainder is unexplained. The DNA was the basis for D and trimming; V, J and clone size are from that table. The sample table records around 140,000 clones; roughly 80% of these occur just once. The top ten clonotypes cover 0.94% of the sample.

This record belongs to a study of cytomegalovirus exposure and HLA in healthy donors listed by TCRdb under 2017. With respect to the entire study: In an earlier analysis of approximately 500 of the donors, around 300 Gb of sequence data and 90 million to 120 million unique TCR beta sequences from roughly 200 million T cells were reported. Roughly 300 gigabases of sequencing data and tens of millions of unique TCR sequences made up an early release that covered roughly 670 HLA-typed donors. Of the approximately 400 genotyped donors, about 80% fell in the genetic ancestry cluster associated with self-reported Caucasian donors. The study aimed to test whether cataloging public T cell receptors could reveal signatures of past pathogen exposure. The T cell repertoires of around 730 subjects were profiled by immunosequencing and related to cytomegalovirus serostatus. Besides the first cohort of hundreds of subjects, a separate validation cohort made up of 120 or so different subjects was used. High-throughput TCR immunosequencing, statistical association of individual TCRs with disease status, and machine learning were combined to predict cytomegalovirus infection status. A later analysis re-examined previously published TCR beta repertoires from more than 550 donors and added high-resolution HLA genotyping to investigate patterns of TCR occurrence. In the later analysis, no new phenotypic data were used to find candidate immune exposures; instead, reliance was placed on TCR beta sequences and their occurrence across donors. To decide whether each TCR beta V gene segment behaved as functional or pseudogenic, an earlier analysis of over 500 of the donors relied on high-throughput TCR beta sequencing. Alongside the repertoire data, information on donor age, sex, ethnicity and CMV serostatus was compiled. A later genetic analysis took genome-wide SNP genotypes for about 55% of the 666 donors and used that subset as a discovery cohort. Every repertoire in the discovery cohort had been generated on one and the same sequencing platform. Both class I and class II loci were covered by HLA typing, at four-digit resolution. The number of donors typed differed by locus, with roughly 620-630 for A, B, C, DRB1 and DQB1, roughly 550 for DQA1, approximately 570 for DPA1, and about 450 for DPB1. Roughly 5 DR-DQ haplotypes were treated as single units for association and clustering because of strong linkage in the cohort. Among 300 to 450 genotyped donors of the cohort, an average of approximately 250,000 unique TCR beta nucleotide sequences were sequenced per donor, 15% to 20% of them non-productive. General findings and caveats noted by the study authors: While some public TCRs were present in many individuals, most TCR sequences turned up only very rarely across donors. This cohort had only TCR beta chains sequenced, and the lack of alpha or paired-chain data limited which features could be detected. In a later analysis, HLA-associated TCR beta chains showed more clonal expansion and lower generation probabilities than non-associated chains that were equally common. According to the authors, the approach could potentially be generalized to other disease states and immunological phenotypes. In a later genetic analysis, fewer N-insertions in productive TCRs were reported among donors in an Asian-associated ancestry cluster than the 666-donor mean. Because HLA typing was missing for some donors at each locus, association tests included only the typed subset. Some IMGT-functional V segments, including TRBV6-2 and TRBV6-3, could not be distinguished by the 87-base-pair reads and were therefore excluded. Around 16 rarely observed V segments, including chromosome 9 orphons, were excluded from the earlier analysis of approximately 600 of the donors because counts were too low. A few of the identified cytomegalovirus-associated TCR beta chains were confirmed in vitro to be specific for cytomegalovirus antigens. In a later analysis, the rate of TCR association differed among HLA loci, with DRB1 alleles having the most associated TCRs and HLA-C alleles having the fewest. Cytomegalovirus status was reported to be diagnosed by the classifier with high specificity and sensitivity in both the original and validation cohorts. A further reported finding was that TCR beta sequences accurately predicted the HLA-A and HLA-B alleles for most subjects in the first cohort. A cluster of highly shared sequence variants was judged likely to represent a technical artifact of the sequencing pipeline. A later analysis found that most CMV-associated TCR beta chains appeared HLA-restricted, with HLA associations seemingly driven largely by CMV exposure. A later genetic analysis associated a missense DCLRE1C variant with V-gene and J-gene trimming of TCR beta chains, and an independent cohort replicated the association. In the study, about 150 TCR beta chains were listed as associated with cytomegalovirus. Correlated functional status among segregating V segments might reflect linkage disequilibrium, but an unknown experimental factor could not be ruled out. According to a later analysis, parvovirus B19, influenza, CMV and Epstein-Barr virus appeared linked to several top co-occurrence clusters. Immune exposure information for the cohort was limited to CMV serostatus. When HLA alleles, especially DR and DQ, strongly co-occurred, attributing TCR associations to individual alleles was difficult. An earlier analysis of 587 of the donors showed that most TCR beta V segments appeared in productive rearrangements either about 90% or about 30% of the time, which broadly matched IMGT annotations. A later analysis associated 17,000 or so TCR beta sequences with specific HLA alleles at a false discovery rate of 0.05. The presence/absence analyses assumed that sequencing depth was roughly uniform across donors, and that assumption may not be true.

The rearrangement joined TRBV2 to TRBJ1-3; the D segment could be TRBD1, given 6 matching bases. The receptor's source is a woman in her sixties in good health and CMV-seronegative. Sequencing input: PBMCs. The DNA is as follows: TGTGCCAGCAGCGGACAGCCTAGCTCTGGAAACACCATATATTTT. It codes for CASSGQPSSGNTIYF.